The 22 T cell receptor beta chains reported below all come from one sample, sequenced in a study of blood T cells in healthy people across ages. It was with a sample-barcoded 5' primer and a J-beta primer mix that a second PCR of about 6 to 12 cycles was run. Each CDR3 protein is one row after TCRdb ran MiXCR on the 5' RACE reads. This table has roughly 1.5 million distinct CDR3 sequences, approximately 43% appearing once. The material sequenced was blood. The receptors derive from a woman under 30 in good health.

J is TRBJ2-7 and V is TRBV29-1; 8 nucleotides match TRBD1. Germline V gene sequence: CDR1 SQVTM, CDR2 ANQGSEA. CDR3 length: 14 residues. V was pared by 6 bases and J by 7 bases, with 14 bases of the junction left unmatched. This CDR3 reads CSVAGGRSADEQYF. CDR3 nucleotides: TGCAGCGTCGCAGGGGGCCGTTCAGCCGATGAGCAGTACTTC.

With respect to this clonotype: The junction does not match germline at one end; this may be a read error. The rearrangement links TRBV12-3 or TRBV12-4 to TRBJ2-3, with D possibly being TRBD2 (5 bases). The CDR3 sequence is 11 residues long. The CDR3 bases are TGTGCCAGCATACGGGGAGATGCGCAGTATTTT. Encoded protein: CASIRGDAQYF.

This clonotype showed up many times. V is TRBV12-3 or TRBV12-4 and J is TRBJ2-3; TRBD1 is a possible D gene (5 bases). Deletions cut 6 bases from V and 0 bases from J, with 13 bases between. This CDR3 is built from 15 residues. The CDR3 loop reads CASSYRTASTDTQYF. The DNA of the CDR3 is TGTGCCAGCAGCTACAGGACGGCTAGCACAGATACGCAGTATTTT.

The J gene is TRBJ2-5, the V gene TRBV6-4, with 8 bases lining up with TRBD2. The CDR3 extends over 15 amino acids. Trimming took 2 bases from V and 11 from J; bases not matched to a gene: 13. In germline, CDR1 is MRHNA, CDR2 SNTAGT. In DNA form, the CDR3 reads TGTGCCAGCAGTGACACAGCGGGGGCTTACAATGAGCAGTACTTC. Encoded protein: CASSDTAGAYNEQYF.

The rearrangement links TRBV20-1 to TRBJ2-5, with 13 bases fitting TRBD2. This CDR3 contains 18 residues. V was pared by 5 bases and J by 5 bases, with 17 bases of the junction left unmatched. Germline CDR1 and CDR2: DFQATT and SNEGSKA (reference sequence). In DNA form, the CDR3 reads TGCAGTGCTCCAGATCTTGGACTAGCGGGAGATCTGGGGGAGACCCAGTACTTC. This gives the protein CSAPDLGLAGDLGETQYF.

In its sample, this clonotype was seen many times. The chain joins TRBV7-2 to TRBJ1-6; D not resolved. CDR1 SGHTA and CDR2 FQGNSA come from the germline V gene. V lost 1 base, J lost 9 bases, and 16 bases lay in between. This CDR3 is 16 amino acids long. The CDR3 is CASSLGRDSLGSPLHF. In nucleotides, the CDR3 is TGTGCCAGCAGCTTAGGGAGGGATAGTTTGGGTTCACCCCTCCACTTT. Variable domain in full (rest from reference TRBV7-2 and TRBJ1-6): GAGVSQSPSNKVTEKGKDVELRCDPISGHTALYWYRQSLGQGLEFLIYFQGNSAPDKSGLPSDRFSAERTGGSVSTLTIQRTQQEDSAVYLCASSLGRDSLGSPLHFGNGTRLTVT.

The CDR3 coding sequence is TGCAGCGTTAGGACTGGAGAGTGGGGCGAGCAGTACTTC. Its protein is CSVRTGEWGEQYF. The chain couples TRBV29-1 to TRBJ2-4; perhaps TRBD2 as D (5 bases). The DNA end is more similar to TRBJ2-7, so the J call may be wrong. CDR3 length: 13 residues. In germline, CDR1 is SQVTM, CDR2 ANQGSEA.

This clonotype came up once. This may come from a read error, since a much larger clone is one base off. The CDR3 loop is CASSEVTTYGYTF. DNA of the CDR3: TGTGCCAGCAGTGAGGTGACCACCTATGGCTACACCTTC. The gene calls are TRBV10-3 and TRBJ1-2; unclear D gene. The CDR3 runs to 13 residues. CDR1 ENHRY and CDR2 SYGVKD come from the germline V gene.

This clonotype was seen at least ten times. This chain links TRBV18 with TRBJ2-7, with a tentative D call TRBD2 (6 bases). Germline V gives CDR1 KGHSH, CDR2 LQKENI. This CDR3 contains 13 residues. Trimming cost V 1 base and J 6 bases, with 10 bases left between them. This CDR3 reads CASSPLGGPEQYF. The CDR3 nucleotides read TGTGCCAGCTCACCACTCGGGGGACCCGAGCAGTACTTC.

This clonotype was picked up one time. The genes are TRBV20-1 and TRBJ2-7; D may match TRBD1 or TRBD2 (5 bases each). This CDR3 spans 13 amino acids. Germline loops: CDR1 DFQATT, CDR2 SNEGSKA (reference sequence). V lost 7 bases to trimming and J lost 2 bases, with 15 bases between them. The CDR3 sequence is CSGGTSSTYEQYF. In DNA form, the CDR3 reads TGCAGTGGAGGGACCTCCTCTACCTACGAGCAGTACTTC.

The rearrangement uses TRBV14 and TRBJ2-3, with D possibly being TRBD1 (5 bases). The CDR3 has 15 residues. The germline V gene has CDR1 SGHDN and CDR2 FVKESK. Trimming shortened V by 4 bases and J by 7 bases, and 18 bases separated the two germline ends. CDR3 residues: CASSPRTNPTNTQYF. CDR3 nucleotide sequence: TGTGCCAGCAGCCCCCGGACAAACCCCACGAATACGCAGTATTTT.

A remark on this clonotype: One end of the junction does not line up with germline, which may come from a read error. This rearrangement joins TRBV28 to TRBJ2-3; 9 nucleotides match TRBD2. Germline V gene lookup returns CDR1 MDHEN and CDR2 SYDVKM. CDR3 length equals 13 residues. CDR3 nucleotide sequence: TGCGCCGGACTAGCGAGGAACACAGATACGCAGTATTTT. Translated: CAGLARNTDTQYF.

This clonotype turned up a few times. The genes are TRBV6-6 and TRBJ2-7; no firm D call. The V end was cut by 2 bases, the J end by 4 bases, with 6 bases between. This CDR3 has 12 amino acids. The V gene's germline CDR1 is MNHNY and CDR2 SVGAGI (reference sequence). CDR3 DNA sequence: TGTGCCAGCAGTTACCACATTTACGAGCAGTACTTC. Protein product: CASSYHIYEQYF.

This clonotype was counted a few times. The rearrangement joins TRBV7-9 to TRBJ1-5, with D possibly being TRBD1 (5 bases). Germline V gives CDR1 SEHNR, CDR2 FQNEAQ (reference sequence). This CDR3 has 16 amino acids. V shed 3 bases and J shed 1 base, with 13 bases lying between them. The CDR3 protein is CASSFGLGGSNQPQHF. The CDR3 coding sequence is TGTGCCAGCAGCTTCGGCCTTGGGGGAAGCAATCAGCCCCAGCATTTT.

The V call is TRBV2, the J call TRBJ2-7; D not resolved. The ends were cut back, 0 bases at V and 3 bases at J, with 9 bases in the middle. CDR3 length: 14 amino acids. Germline CDR1 reads SNHLY; CDR2 reads FYNNEI. This CDR3 reads CASSEAVSGYEQYF. The CDR3 DNA sequence: TGTGCCAGCAGTGAAGCGGTTTCCGGCTACGAGCAGTACTTC. Based on the CDR3 plus reference TRBV2 and TRBJ2-7, the full variable domain is EPEVTQTPSHQVTQMGQEVILRCVPISNHLYFYWYRQILGQKVEFLVSFYNNEISEKSEIFDDQFSVERPDGSNFTLKIRSTKLEDSAMYFCASSEAVSGYEQYFGPGTRLTVT.

This clonotype was seen more than once but under ten times. The V call is TRBV6-2 or TRBV6-3, the J call TRBJ2-1; D possibly matches TRBD1 or TRBD2 (5 bases each). The tail of the sequence fits TRBJ2-7 better, so the J call may be wrong. The CDR3 length is 17 residues. The germline gives CDR1 MNHEY, CDR2 SVGEGT. CDR3 coding DNA: TGTGCCAGCAGCAACTTGGCCGGGACGGCGGTCTACAATGAGCAGTACTTC. This codes for CASSNLAGTAVYNEQYF.

The chain combines TRBV25-1 with TRBJ1-1; D unclear. The CDR3 has 12 residues. V shed 7 bases and J shed 1 base, with 7 bases lying between them. Germline CDR1 and CDR2: MGHDK and SYGVNS. The CDR3 nucleotides read TGTGCCAGCAATCACAAGAACACTGAAGCTTTCTTT. This codes for CASNHKNTEAFF.

The V gene is TRBV29-1, the J gene TRBJ2-5; D gene uncertain. Germline loops: CDR1 SQVTM, CDR2 ANQGSEA. This CDR3 is built from 13 residues. The ends were cut back, 5 bases at V and 1 base at J, with 11 bases in the middle. As DNA, the CDR3 is TGCAGCGTTTTCGACGGTTTCCAAGAGACCCAGTACTTC. Translating gives CSVFDGFQETQYF.

Points on this clonotype: A much larger clone differs by one base, so this may be a read error. CDR3 nucleotide sequence: TGCAGTGCTAGAGGCCAGCCCCCCACAGATACGCAGTATTTT. It translates to CSARGQPPTDTQYF. The chain uses TRBV20-1 and TRBJ2-3, with D hard to call. This CDR3 has 14 amino acids. Germline V gives CDR1 DFQATT, CDR2 SNEGSKA (reference sequence). V lost 1 base and J 2 bases, leaving 10 bases between the germline ends.

The J gene is TRBJ2-3, the V gene TRBV4-3; D is unclear. The V gene's germline CDR1 is LGHNA and CDR2 YSLEER. CDR3 length equals 14 residues. The germline V and J ends were trimmed by 0 bases and 5 bases, with 9 bases remaining between them. CDR3 bases: TGCGCCAGCAGCCAAGATCGGCAAGAAGATACGCAGTATTTT. Protein product: CASSQDRQEDTQYF.

The chain is built from TRBV6-1 and TRBJ1-2, with D unresolved. CDR1 is MNHNS, CDR2 SASEGT, per germline. This CDR3 comprises 13 residues. Trimming took off 1 base at V and 4 bases at J, with 7 bases between the two ends. The CDR3, as DNA: TGTGCCAGCAGTGAAGATGTGGGCTATGGCTACACCTTC. Translating it yields CASSEDVGYGYTF.

V gene TRBV4-2 combines with J gene TRBJ2-2; 13 nucleotides agree with TRBD2. This CDR3 is 18 amino acids long. The V gene end was trimmed by 3 bases and the J gene end by 5 bases; junction bases not matched to a gene: 9. Germline V CDR1 and CDR2: LGHNA, YNFKEQ. CDR3 in DNA: TGTGCCAGCAGCCAGGAAGGACTAGCGGGAGAGGTAACCGGGGAGCTGTTTTTT. Amino acids: CASSQEGLAGEVTGELFF.